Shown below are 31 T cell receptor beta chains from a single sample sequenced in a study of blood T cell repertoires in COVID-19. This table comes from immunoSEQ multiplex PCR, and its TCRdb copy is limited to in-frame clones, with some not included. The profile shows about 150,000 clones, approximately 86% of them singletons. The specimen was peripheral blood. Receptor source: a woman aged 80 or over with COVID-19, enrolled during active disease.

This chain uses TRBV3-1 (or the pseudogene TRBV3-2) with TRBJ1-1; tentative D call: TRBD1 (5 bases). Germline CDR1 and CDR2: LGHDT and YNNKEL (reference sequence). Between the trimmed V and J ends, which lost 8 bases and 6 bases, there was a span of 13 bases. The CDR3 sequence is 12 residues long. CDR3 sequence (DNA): TGTGCCAGCTACGGGGGTACGGCTGAAGCTTTCTTT. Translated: CASYGGTAEAFF.

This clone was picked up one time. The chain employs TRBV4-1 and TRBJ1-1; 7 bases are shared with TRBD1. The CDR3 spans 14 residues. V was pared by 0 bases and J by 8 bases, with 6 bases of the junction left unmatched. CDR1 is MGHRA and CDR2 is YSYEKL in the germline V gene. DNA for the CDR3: TGCGCCAGCAGCCAAGACAGGGGGAAAGTAGAAGCTTTCTTT. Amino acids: CASSQDRGKVEAFF.

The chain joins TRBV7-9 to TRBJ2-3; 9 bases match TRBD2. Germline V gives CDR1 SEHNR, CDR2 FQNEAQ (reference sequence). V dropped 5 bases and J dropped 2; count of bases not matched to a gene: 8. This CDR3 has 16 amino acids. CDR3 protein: CASSPAGGRVTDTQYF. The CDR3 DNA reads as TGTGCCAGCAGCCCCGCTGGCGGGAGGGTCACAGATACGCAGTATTTT. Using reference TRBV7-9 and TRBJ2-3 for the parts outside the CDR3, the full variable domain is DTGVSQNPRHKITKRGQNVTFRCDPISEHNRLYWYRQTLGQGPEFLTYFQNEAQLEKSRLLSDRFSAERPKGSFSTLEIQRTEQGDSAMYLCASSPAGGRVTDTQYFGPGTRLTVL.

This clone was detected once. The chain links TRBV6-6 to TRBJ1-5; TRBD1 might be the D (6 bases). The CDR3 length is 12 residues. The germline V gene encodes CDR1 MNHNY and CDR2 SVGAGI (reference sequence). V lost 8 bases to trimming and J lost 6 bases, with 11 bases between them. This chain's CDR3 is CASAWDTQPQHF. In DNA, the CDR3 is TGTGCCAGCGCGTGGGACACTCAGCCCCAGCATTTT.

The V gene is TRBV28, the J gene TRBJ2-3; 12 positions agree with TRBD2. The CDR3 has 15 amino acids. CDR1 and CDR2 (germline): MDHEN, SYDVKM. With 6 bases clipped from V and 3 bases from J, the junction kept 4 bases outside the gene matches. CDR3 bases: TGTGCCAGCAGGCTAGCGGGAGGGGGGACAGATACGCAGTATTTT. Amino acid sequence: CASRLAGGGTDTQYF.

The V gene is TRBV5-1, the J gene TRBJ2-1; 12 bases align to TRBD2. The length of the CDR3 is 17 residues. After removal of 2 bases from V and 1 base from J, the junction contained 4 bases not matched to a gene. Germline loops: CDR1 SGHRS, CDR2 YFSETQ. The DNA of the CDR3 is TGCGCCAGCAGCTTACCGACTAGCGGGAGATCCTACAATGAGCAGTTCTTC. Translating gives CASSLPTSGRSYNEQFF.

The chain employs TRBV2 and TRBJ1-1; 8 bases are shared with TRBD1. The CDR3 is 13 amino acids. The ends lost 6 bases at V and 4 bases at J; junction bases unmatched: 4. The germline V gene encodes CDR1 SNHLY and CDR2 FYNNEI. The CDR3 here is CASRATGGTEAFF. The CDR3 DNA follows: TGTGCCAGCAGAGCCACAGGGGGCACTGAAGCTTTCTTT.

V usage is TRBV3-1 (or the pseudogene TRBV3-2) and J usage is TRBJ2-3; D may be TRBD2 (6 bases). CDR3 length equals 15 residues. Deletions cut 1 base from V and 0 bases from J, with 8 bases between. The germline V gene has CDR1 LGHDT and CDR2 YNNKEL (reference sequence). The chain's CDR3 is CASSQVAGSTDTQYF. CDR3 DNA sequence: TGTGCCAGCAGCCAAGTCGCGGGGAGCACAGATACGCAGTATTTT.

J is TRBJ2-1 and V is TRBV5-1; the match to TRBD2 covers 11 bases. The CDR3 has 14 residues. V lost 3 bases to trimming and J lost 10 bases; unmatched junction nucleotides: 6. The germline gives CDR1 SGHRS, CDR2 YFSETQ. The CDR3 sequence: CASSSGLAGQEQFF. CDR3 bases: TGCGCCAGCAGCTCCGGACTAGCGGGCCAAGAGCAGTTCTTC.

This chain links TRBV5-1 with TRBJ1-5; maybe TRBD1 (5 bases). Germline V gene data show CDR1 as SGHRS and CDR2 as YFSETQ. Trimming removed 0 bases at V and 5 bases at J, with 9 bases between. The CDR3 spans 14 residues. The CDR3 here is CASSLEGPHQPQHF. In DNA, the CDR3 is TGCGCCAGCAGCTTGGAGGGGCCTCATCAGCCCCAGCATTTT.

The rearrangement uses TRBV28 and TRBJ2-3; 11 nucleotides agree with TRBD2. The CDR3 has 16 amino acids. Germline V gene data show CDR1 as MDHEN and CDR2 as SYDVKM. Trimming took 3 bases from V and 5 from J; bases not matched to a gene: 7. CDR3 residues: CASSFGSGRAGDTQYF. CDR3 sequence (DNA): TGTGCCAGCAGTTTTGGTAGCGGGAGGGCGGGAGATACGCAGTATTTT.

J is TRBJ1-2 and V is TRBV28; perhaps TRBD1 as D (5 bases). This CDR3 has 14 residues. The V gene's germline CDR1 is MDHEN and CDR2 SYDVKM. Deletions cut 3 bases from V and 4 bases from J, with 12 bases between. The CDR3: CASSLTEVIYGYTF. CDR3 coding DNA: TGTGCCAGCAGTTTGACAGAAGTAATCTATGGCTACACCTTC.

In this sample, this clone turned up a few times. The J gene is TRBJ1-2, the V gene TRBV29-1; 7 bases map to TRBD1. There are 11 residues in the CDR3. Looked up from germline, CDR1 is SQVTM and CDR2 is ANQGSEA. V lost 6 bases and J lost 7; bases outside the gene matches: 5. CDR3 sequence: CSVRGGGGYTF. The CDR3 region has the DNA TGCAGCGTCCGAGGGGGCGGTGGCTACACCTTC.

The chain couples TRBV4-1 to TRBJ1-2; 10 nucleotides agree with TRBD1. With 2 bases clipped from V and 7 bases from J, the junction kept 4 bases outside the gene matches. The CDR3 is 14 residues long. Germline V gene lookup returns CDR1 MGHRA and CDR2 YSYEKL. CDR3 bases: TGCGCCAGCAGCCAACGACAGGGGGCTCCTGGCTACACCTTC. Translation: CASSQRQGAPGYTF.

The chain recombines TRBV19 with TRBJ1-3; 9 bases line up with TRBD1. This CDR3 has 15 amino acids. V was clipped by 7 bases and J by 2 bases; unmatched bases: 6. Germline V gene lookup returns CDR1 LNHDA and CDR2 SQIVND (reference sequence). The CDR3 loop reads CASTWDREAGNTIYF. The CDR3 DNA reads TGTGCCAGTACCTGGGACAGGGAAGCTGGAAACACCATATATTTT.

In DNA, the CDR3 is TGTGCCAGCGGCGGGACAGGAGGCGAAAAACTGTTTTTT. Translated: CASGGTGGEKLFF. This chain connects TRBV3-1 (or the pseudogene TRBV3-2) to TRBJ1-4; the match to TRBD1 covers 8 bases. Per the germline V gene, CDR1 is LGHDT and CDR2 is YNNKEL (reference sequence). CDR3 size: 13 residues. With V trimmed by 8 bases and J by 8 bases, 7 bases remained unmatched.

CDR3 protein: CASSQDGGSNSPLHF. CDR3 in DNA: TGCGCCAGCAGCCAAGATGGGGGCTCGAATTCACCCCTCCACTTT. The chain uses TRBV4-1 and TRBJ1-6; D perhaps matches TRBD1 (6 bases). Between the trimmed V and J ends, which lost 0 bases and 7 bases, there was a span of 10 bases. Per the germline V gene, CDR1 is MGHRA and CDR2 is YSYEKL. The CDR3 contains 15 residues.

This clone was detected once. CDR3 sequence reads: CASSPGTREYNEQFF. The CDR3 nucleotides are TGTGCCAGCAGTCCCGGGACTAGAGAGTACAATGAGCAGTTCTTC. This chain uses TRBV27 with TRBJ2-1; 8 bases map to TRBD2. With V trimmed by 5 bases and J by 4 bases, 7 bases remained unmatched. The germline V gene has CDR1 MNHEY and CDR2 SMNVEV (reference sequence). CDR3 length: 15 amino acids.

CDR3 amino acids: CASKVGEAYF. CDR3 coding DNA: TGTGCCAGCAAAGTAGGGGAGGCGTATTTT. The gene calls are TRBV2 and TRBJ2-3; possible D gene TRBD2, 6 bases. The CDR3 is made up of 10 amino acids. V was clipped by 7 bases and J by 14 bases, with 13 bases between them. The germline V gene encodes CDR1 SNHLY and CDR2 FYNNEI.

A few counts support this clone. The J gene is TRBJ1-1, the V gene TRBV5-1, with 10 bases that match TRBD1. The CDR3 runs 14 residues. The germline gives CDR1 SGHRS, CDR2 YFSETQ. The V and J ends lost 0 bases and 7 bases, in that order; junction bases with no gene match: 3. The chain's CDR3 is CASSLGTGGGEAFF. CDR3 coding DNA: TGCGCCAGCAGCTTGGGGACAGGGGGAGGTGAAGCTTTCTTT. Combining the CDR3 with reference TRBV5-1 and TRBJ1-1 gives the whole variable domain KAGVTQTPRYLIKTRGQQVTLSCSPISGHRSVSWYQQTPGQGLQFLFEYFSETQRNKGNFPGRFSGRQFSNSRSEMNVSTLELGDSALYLCASSLGTGGGEAFFGQGTRLTVV.

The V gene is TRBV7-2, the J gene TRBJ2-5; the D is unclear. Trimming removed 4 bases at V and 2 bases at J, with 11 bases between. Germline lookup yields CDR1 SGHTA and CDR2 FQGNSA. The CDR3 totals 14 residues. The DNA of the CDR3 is TGTGCCAGCAGCTCCCGGTCTACTCAAGAGACCCAGTACTTC. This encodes CASSSRSTQETQYF.

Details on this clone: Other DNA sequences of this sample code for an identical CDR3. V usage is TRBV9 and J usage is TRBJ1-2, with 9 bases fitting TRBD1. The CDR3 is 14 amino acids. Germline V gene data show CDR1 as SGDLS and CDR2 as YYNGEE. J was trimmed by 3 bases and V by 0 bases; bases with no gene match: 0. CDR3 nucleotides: TGTGCCAGCAGCGTAGGGACAGGGGACTATGGCTACACCTTC. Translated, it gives CASSVGTGDYGYTF. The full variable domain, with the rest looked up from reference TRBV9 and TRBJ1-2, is DSGVTQTPKHLITATGQRVTLRCSPRSGDLSVYWYQQSLDQGLQFLIQYYNGEERAKGNILERFSAQQFPDLHSELNLSSLELGDSALYFCASSVGTGDYGYTFGSGTRLTVV.

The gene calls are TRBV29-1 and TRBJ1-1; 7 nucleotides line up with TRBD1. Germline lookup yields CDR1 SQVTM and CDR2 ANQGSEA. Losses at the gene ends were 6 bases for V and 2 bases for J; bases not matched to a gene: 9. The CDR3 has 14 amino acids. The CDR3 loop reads CSVASGQQNTEAFF. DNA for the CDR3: TGCAGCGTCGCCTCGGGACAGCAAAACACTGAAGCTTTCTTT.

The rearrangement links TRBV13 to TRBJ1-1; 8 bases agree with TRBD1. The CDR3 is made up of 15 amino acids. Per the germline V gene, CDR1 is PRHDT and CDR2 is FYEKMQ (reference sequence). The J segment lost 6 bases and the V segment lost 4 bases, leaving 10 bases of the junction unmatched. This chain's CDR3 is CASSSRQGAHAEAFF. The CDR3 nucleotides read TGTGCCAGCAGCTCTCGTCAGGGGGCACATGCTGAAGCTTTCTTT.

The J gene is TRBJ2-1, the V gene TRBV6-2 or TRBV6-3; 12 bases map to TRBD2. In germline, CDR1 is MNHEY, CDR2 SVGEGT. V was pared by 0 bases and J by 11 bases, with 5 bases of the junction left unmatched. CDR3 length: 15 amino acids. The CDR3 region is CASSYSATSGSQQFF. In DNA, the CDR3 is TGTGCCAGCAGTTACTCGGCGACTAGCGGGAGTCAGCAGTTCTTC.

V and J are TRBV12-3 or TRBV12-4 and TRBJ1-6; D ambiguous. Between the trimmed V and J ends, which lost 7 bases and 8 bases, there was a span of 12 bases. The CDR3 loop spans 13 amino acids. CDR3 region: CASNRDEDSPLHF. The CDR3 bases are TGTGCCAGCAACCGTGACGAGGATTCACCCCTCCACTTT.

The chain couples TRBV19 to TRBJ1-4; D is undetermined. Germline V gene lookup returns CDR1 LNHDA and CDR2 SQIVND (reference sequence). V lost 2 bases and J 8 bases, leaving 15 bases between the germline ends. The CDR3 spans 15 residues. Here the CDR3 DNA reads TGTGCCAGTAGTATACGTTTGCGGGGAGGCGAAAAACTGTTTTTT. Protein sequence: CASSIRLRGGEKLFF.

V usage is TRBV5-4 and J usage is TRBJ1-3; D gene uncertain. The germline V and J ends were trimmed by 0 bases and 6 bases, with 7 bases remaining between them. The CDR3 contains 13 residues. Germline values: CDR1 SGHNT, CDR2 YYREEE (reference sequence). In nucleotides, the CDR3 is TGTGCCAGCAGCTTGGCCGGGGTAAACACCATATATTTT. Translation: CASSLAGVNTIYF.

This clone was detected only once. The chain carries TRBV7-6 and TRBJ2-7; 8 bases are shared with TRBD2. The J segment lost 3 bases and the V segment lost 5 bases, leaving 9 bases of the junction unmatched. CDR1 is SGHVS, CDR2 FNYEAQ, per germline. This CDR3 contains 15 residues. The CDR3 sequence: CASSTSGSTFYEQYF. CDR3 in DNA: TGTGCCAGCAGCACAAGCGGGAGCACCTTCTACGAGCAGTACTTC.

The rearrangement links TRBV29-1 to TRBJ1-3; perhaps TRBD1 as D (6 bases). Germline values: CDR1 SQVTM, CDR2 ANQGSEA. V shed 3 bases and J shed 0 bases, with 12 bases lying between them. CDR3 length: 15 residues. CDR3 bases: TGCAGCGTTGATCCGACAGGCCACTCTGGAAACACCATATATTTT. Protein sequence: CSVDPTGHSGNTIYF. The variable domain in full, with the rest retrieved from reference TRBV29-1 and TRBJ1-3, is SAVISQKPSRDICQRGTSLTIQCQVDSQVTMMFWYRQQPGQSLTLIATANQGSEATYESGFVIDKFPISRPNLTFSTLTVSNMSPEDSSIYLCSVDPTGHSGNTIYFGEGSWLTVV.

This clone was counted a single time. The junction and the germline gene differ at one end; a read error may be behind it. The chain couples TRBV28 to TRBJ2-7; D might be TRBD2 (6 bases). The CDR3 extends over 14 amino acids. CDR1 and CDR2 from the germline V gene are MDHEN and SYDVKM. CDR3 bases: TGTGCAAGCACAGTGGCGGGACCCTCCTACGAGCAGTACTTC. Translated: CASTVAGPSYEQYF.